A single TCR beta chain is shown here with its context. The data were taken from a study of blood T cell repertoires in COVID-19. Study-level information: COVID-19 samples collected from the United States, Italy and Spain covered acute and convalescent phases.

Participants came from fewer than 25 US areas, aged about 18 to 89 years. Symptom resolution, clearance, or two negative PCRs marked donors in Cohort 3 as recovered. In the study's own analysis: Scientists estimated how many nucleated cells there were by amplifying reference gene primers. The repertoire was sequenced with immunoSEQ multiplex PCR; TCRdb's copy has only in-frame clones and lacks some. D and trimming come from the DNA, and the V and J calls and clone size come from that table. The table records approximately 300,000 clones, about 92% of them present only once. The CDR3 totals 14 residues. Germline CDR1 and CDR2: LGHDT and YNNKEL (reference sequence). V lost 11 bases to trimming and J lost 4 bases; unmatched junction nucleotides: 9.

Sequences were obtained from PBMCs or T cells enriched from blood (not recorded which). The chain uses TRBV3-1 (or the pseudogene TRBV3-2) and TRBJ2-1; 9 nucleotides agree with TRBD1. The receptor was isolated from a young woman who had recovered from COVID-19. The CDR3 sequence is CASKPGQGYNEQFF. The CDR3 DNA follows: TGTGCCTCTAAGCCGGGACAGGGTTACAATGAGCAGTTCTTC.